Following are 20 T cell receptor beta chains from one sample sequenced in a study of read filtering for tumor transcriptome and immune sequencing. The library was built from roughly 400 ng RNA with molecular barcoded adaptors for alpha/delta and beta/gamma chains. TCRdb used MiXCR to reprocess the reads, holding one entry per CDR3 protein. The sample shows around 140,000 distinct CDR3 sequences, roughly 13% of them seen only once. Sequencing used a population of CD138-negative cells sorted from bone marrow. The receptor source for this set is a donor aged 40 or over with multiple myeloma.

In its sample, this clonotype was seen a few times. Since a much larger clone is just one base distant, this may be a read error. J is TRBJ2-7 and V is TRBV29-1; maybe TRBD1 (7 bases). This CDR3 is built from 15 residues. Looked up from germline, CDR1 is SQVTM and CDR2 is ANQGSEA. CDR3 sequence: CRKQEGTDIPYEQYF. The CDR3 bases are TGCAGGAAACAGGAGGGGACAGATATACCCTACGAGCAGTACTTC.

This clonotype was seen just once. The CDR3 protein is CASSLWREASTDTQYF. CDR3 nucleotides: TGTGCCAGCAGCTTGTGGCGGGAGGCTAGCACAGATACGCAGTATTTT. The chain employs TRBV5-4 and TRBJ2-3, with TRBD2 identical over 8 bases. The V gene end was trimmed by 1 base and the J gene end by 0 bases; junction bases not matched to a gene: 4. Germline CDR1 and CDR2: SGHNT and YYREEE (reference sequence). The CDR3 consists of 16 residues.

This clonotype was counted many times. The gene calls are TRBV20-1 and TRBJ2-3, with 7 positions matching TRBD2. This CDR3 region has 17 residues. Germline assignment: CDR1 DFQATT and CDR2 SNEGSKA (reference sequence). V trimming: 5 bases; J trimming: 6 bases; junction bases outside the gene matches: 20. The chain's CDR3 is CSAHAEGRGSPTDTQYF. For the CDR3, the DNA is TGCAGTGCTCATGCAGAGGGTCGCGGGAGCCCCACGGATACGCAGTATTTT.

This clonotype was seen repeatedly, ten times or more. V gene TRBV6-2 or TRBV6-3 combines with J gene TRBJ2-1; 12 nucleotides agree with TRBD2. The CDR3 covers 15 residues. J lost 4 bases, V lost 5 bases, and 3 bases had no gene match. Germline CDR1 MNHEY, CDR2 SVGEGT. The CDR3 DNA reads as TGTGCCAGCAGTCCTAGCGGGAGGGATTACAATGAGCAGTTCTTC. Translating it yields CASSPSGRDYNEQFF.

This clonotype was counted many times. V is TRBV5-6 and J is TRBJ2-2, with 7 bases lining up with TRBD2. V trimming: 4 bases; J trimming: 6 bases; junction bases outside the gene matches: 3. CDR3 size: 13 residues. Germline lookup yields CDR1 SGHDT and CDR2 YYEEEE. This CDR3 reads CASSLTSAGELFF. The CDR3 DNA reads TGTGCCAGCAGCCTCACTAGCGCCGGGGAGCTGTTTTTT.

This clonotype has at least ten counts. Here the CDR3 DNA reads TGTGCCAGCAGCCAAGACGGGGGATACAATCAGCCCCAGCATTTT. Amino acid sequence: CASSQDGGYNQPQHF. The chain couples TRBV3-1 to TRBJ1-5; tentative D call: TRBD1 (5 bases). The germline V gene encodes CDR1 LGHDT and CDR2 YNNKEL (reference sequence). The V gene lost 0 bases and the J gene lost 3 bases, with 9 bases spanning the gap. The CDR3 runs to 15 residues.

The rearrangement links TRBV20-1 to TRBJ1-1, with 7 bases that match TRBD1. V lost 3 bases and J lost 3; bases outside the gene matches: 4. Germline V gene sequence: CDR1 DFQATT, CDR2 SNEGSKA (reference sequence). CDR3 size: 13 residues. Here the CDR3 DNA reads TGCAGTGCTAGGGAGGGGGCGGACACTGAAGCTTTCTTT. Protein: CSAREGADTEAFF.

This clonotype turned up a few times. The rearrangement joins TRBV10-3 to TRBJ2-1; 8 bases line up with TRBD2. This CDR3 has 15 residues. The V and J ends lost 5 bases and 6 bases, in that order; junction bases with no gene match: 9. Germline CDR1 reads ENHRY; CDR2 reads SYGVKD. CDR3 nucleotide sequence: TGTGCCATCAGTCCAACAGCGGGAGCGAGCAATGAGCAGTTCTTC. Its protein is CAISPTAGASNEQFF.

Ten or more counts support this clonotype. CDR3 residues: CSASFREADTQYF. The CDR3, as DNA: TGCAGTGCTAGTTTCAGGGAGGCAGATACGCAGTATTTT. The V call is TRBV20-1, the J call TRBJ2-3, with TRBD2 as a possible D gene (6 bases). V lost 3 bases and J 4 bases, leaving 11 bases between the germline ends. CDR1 is DFQATT and CDR2 is SNEGSKA in the germline V gene (reference sequence). The CDR3 extends over 13 amino acids.

As regards this clonotype: This clone may be a read error of a much larger clone one base away. This sequence joins TRBV20-1 and TRBJ1-5, with D perhaps TRBD1 (5 bases). CDR3 size: 18 residues. V lost 1 base, J lost 0 bases, and 19 bases lay in between. In germline, CDR1 is DFQATT, CDR2 SNEGSKA (reference sequence). CDR3: CSARGRDPGVFSNQPQHF. The CDR3 DNA reads as TGCAGTGCTAGAGGCCGGGACCCGGGGGTTTTTAGCAATCAGCCCCAGCATTTT.

Note on this clonotype: A much larger clone sits a single nucleotide away, making a read error possible. The chain has TRBV6-5 and TRBJ2-1; D may be TRBD2 (6 bases). The germline gives CDR1 MNHEY, CDR2 SVGAGI. The CDR3 loop spans 15 amino acids. The CDR3, as DNA: TGTGCCAGCAGTAGACCGGGACTCGCATACAATGAGCAGCTCTTC. This gives the protein CASSRPGLAYNEQLF.

This clonotype appeared many times. DNA for the CDR3: TGCAGCACACGGACAGGGGCCAATCAGCCCCAGCATTTT. It yields the protein CSTRTGANQPQHF. The chain employs TRBV29-1 and TRBJ1-5, with TRBD1 matching 9 bases. This CDR3 has 13 amino acids. The germline V gene encodes CDR1 SQVTM and CDR2 ANQGSEA. The trim removed 8 bases at V and 3 bases at J, leaving 5 bases unmatched.

This clonotype has a count of ten or more. CDR3 sequence reads: CSVDGLARGQETQYF. CDR3 DNA: TGCAGCGTCGACGGACTAGCCAGGGGGCAAGAGACCCAGTACTTC. The chain joins TRBV29-1 to TRBJ2-5; tentatively, D is TRBD2 (8 bases). The CDR3 runs 15 residues. Germline V gives CDR1 SQVTM, CDR2 ANQGSEA. Between the trimmed V and J ends, which lost 6 bases and 2 bases, there was a span of 19 bases.

This clonotype came up a few times. This may be a read error: a much more frequent sequence differs by one nucleotide. The V and J genes are TRBV20-1 and TRBJ2-2; D perhaps matches TRBD2 (5 bases). Germline CDR1 is DFQATT and CDR2 is SNEGSKA (reference sequence). CDR3 length: 13 residues. Here the CDR3 DNA reads TGCAGTGCTAGAGGCACTAGTACCGGGGAGCTGTCTTTT. The encoded protein is CSARGTSTGELSF.

This clonotype was observed many times. CDR3 protein: CASSQDLGGPYNEQFF. The DNA for the CDR3 is TGTGCCAGCAGCCAAGATTTAGGAGGCCCCTACAATGAGCAGTTCTTC. The chain employs TRBV3-1 and TRBJ2-1; D perhaps matches TRBD2 (5 bases). The CDR3 totals 16 residues. Germline V gene data show CDR1 as LGHDT and CDR2 as YNNKEL (reference sequence). V was clipped by 0 bases and J by 2 bases, with 11 bases between them.

This clonotype was observed many times. V and J are TRBV6-1 and TRBJ2-3; D tentatively reads TRBD1 or TRBD2 (6 bases each). This CDR3 is 15 amino acids long. Trimming took 2 bases from V and 2 from J, leaving 11 bases between them. Germline V lookup: CDR1 MNHNS, CDR2 SASEGT. The CDR3 region has the DNA TGTGCCAGCAGTGAACTAGGGGGGACCACAGATACGCAGTATTTT. This codes for CASSELGGTTDTQYF.

A remark on this clonotype: A much larger clone differs by one base, so this may be a read error. No conserved phenylalanine or tryptophan is present at the end of the CDR3, so a read error is the likely explanation. The chain is built from TRBV30 and TRBJ1-4; 7 bases fit TRBD1. The CDR3 length is 15 residues. The ends lost 6 bases at V and 8 bases at J; junction bases unmatched: 15. CDR1 is GTSNPN and CDR2 is SVGIG in the germline V gene (reference sequence). CDR3 coding DNA: TGTGCCTGCTCGGGACAGCTTTTATTAACAGAAAAACTGTTTTAT. This sequence encodes CACSGQLLLTEKLFY.

The chain is built from TRBV7-2 and TRBJ2-5; no definite D call. CDR3 length: 13 residues. CDR1 is SGHTA, CDR2 FQGNSA, per germline. V lost 6 bases and J 4 bases, leaving 12 bases between the germline ends. CDR3 amino acids: CASRPLIGETQYF. In DNA form, the CDR3 reads TGTGCCAGCAGACCACTTATCGGAGAGACCCAGTACTTC.

This clonotype has at least ten counts. The V gene is TRBV6-5, the J gene TRBJ2-1; a possible D gene is TRBD2 (5 bases). V gave up 0 bases and J gave up 0 bases, with 9 bases separating them. There are 16 residues in the CDR3. Germline loops: CDR1 MNHEY, CDR2 SVGAGI. The CDR3 is CASSYSGLSSYNEQFF. The CDR3 nucleotides are TGTGCCAGCAGTTACTCTGGACTGAGCTCCTACAATGAGCAGTTCTTC.

Concerning this clonotype itself: A much larger clone is a single base away; this may be a read error. V usage is TRBV20-1 and J usage is TRBJ2-7; 12 nucleotides agree with TRBD2. The CDR3 length is 17 residues. Germline CDR1 is DFQATT and CDR2 is SNEGSKA (reference sequence). The CDR3 spells CSARGASGRVTVDEQHF. CDR3 in DNA: TGCAGTGCTAGAGGCGCTAGCGGGAGGGTAACGGTCGACGAGCAGCACTTC.